The clone carrying this T cell receptor beta chain has at least ten counts. Its cognate antigen is unknown. Regarding time point: patch test 1, 2 weeks after DPC sensitization. Treatment in this sample: therapeutic diphenylcyclopropenone sensitization with weekly scalp DPC. Library preparation tagged each individual cDNA molecule with a unique molecular identifier. In TCRdb, the RACE reads were re-called with MiXCR into one record per CDR3 protein. The repertoire consists of around 150,000 distinct CDR3 sequences, with more than 12% occurring once and the leading ten covering about 1.7%. These data come from a study of human T cells and chemical hapten exposure. Findings and caveats of the study: Versus controls, expanded TCRs had significantly more large CDR3 similarity clusters.

CDR3 length: 13 amino acids. Trimming left V 0 bases short and J 6 bases short, with 11 bases between. Germline CDR1 reads DFQATT; CDR2 reads SNEGSKA (reference sequence). The chain carries TRBV20-1 and TRBJ1-2; D not certain. The sequencing here drew on whole blood, taken in connection with sensitization to the hapten diphenylcyclopropenone (DPC). This receptor was taken from a woman aged 25 to 39 with alopecia areata. Some clones in this sample may be carry-over from other donors' samples. The CDR3 DNA follows: TGCAGTGCTAGAGAAGTGCCTCTTGATGGCTACACCTTC. Encoded protein: CSAREVPLDGYTF.